Listed below are T cell receptor beta chains from one sample, sequenced in a study of cytomegalovirus exposure and HLA in healthy donors. The method was immunoSEQ multiplex PCR; TCRdb's version includes in-frame clones alone and lacks a portion of them. This table holds around 150,000 clones, 65% to 90% found once. The sequencing input was PBMCs. The receptors stem from a man aged 50 to 59 in good health and CMV-seropositive. Each CDR3 is given with its conserved first and last residue. A D gene is named only where the DNA matches it firmly. Not all rows give a size; the values are once, few, many and, for expanded clones, a class.

D	V	size	J	CDR3	DNA
TRBD2	TRBV14	.	TRBJ2-1	CASSPSGVAGLNEQFF	TGTGCCAGCAGCCCCTCCGGGGTAGCGGGGTTGAATGAGCAGTTCTTC
TRBD1	TRBV5-1	few	TRBJ1-5	CASSLGTAGSEAQHF	TGCGCCAGCAGTCTTGGGACAGCCGGGTCTGAGGCCCAGCATTTT
TRBD1	TRBV6-1	.	TRBJ1-2	CASSARDRIYTNYGYTF	TGTGCCAGCAGTGCTCGGGACAGAATCTACACTAACTATGGCTACACCTTC
.	TRBV28	.	TRBJ2-1	CASRGQGGNEQFF	TGTGCCAGCAGGGGGCAGGGGGGCAATGAGCAGTTCTTC
.	TRBV11-2	.	TRBJ1-3	CASSSWTSLNTIYF	TGTGCCAGCAGCTCATGGACAAGTTTAAACACCATATATTTT
TRBD2	TRBV6-5	.	TRBJ2-1	CASSYEAAGSYNEQFF	TGTGCCAGCAGTTACGAAGCAGCGGGATCCTACAATGAGCAGTTCTTC
.	TRBV12-5	.	TRBJ2-7	CASGLAPGLSYEQYF	TGTGCTAGTGGTTTGGCCCCAGGACTGAGCTACGAGCAGTACTTC
TRBD1	TRBV19	.	TRBJ1-1	CASNQGGQGNTEAFF	TGTGCCAGTAACCAGGGGGGACAGGGAAACACTGAAGCTTTCTTT
TRBD2	TRBV5-1	.	TRBJ2-2	CASSVYPGLGPGELFF	TGCGCCAGCAGCGTATACCCGGGACTAGGTCCCGGGGAGCTGTTTTTT
TRBD2	TRBV13	.	TRBJ2-6	CASSLERGVGSGANVLTF	TGTGCCAGCAGCTTAGAGCGGGGAGTCGGCTCTGGGGCCAACGTCCTGACTTTC
.	TRBV29-1	.	TRBJ1-1	CSVVIGQPPNTEAFF	TGCAGCGTTGTCATAGGACAGCCTCCGAACACTGAAGCTTTCTTT
TRBD1	TRBV5-1	once	TRBJ1-3	CASSSRTGGSGNTIYF	TGCGCCAGCAGCTCTAGGACAGGGGGCTCTGGAAACACCATATATTTT
.	TRBV5-3	.	TRBJ2-7	CARTVGGKPYEQYF	TGTGCCAGAACCGTTGGAGGAAAACCCTACGAGCAGTACTTC
.	TRBV5-1	.	TRBJ2-5	CASSLVARETQYF	TGCGCCAGCAGCTTGGTGGCCCGAGAGACCCAGTACTTC
TRBD1	TRBV6-1	.	TRBJ1-5	CASSEGQGQPQHF	TGTGCCAGCAGTGAAGGACAGGGTCAGCCCCAGCATTTT
TRBD1	TRBV10-3	.	TRBJ2-7	CAISEGTGAYEQYF	TGTGCCATCAGTGAAGGGACAGGGGCGTACGAGCAGTACTTC
.	TRBV5-6	.	TRBJ1-1	CASSTRLVMNTEAFF	TGTGCCAGCAGCACAAGACTGGTTATGAACACTGAAGCTTTCTTT
TRBD1	TRBV27	.	TRBJ1-1	CASSGQVGRLAEAFF	TGTGCCAGCTCGGGACAGGTCGGACGGCTTGCTGAAGCTTTCTTT
TRBD2	TRBV30	.	TRBJ2-1	CAWSALPGGRGDEQFF	TGTGCCTGGAGTGCTCTCCCGGGAGGCCGGGGGGATGAGCAGTTCTTC
.	TRBV5-6	.	TRBJ2-5	CASSSGTTQETQYF	TGTGCCAGCAGCTCCGGGACAACCCAAGAGACCCAGTACTTC
TRBD1	TRBV14	once	TRBJ1-2	CASSPGGAYGYTF	TGTGCCAGCAGCCCAGGGGGTGCCTATGGCTACACCTTC
.	TRBV11-2	.	TRBJ2-5	CASSAATGSQETQYF	TGTGCCAGCAGCGCCGCAACAGGGTCTCAAGAGACCCAGTACTTC
TRBD1	TRBV27	once	TRBJ2-1	CASSSGQGALEHTHNEQFF	TGTGCCAGCAGTTCGGGACAGGGGGCTCTTGAACACACACACAATGAGCAGTTCTTC
.	TRBV5-8	.	TRBJ2-7	CASSLKQGREQYF	TGTGCCAGCAGCTTAAAACAGGGACGCGAGCAGTACTTC